This T cell receptor (beta chain) originates from a study of cytotoxic CD8 clonotypes in ibrutinib-treated CLL. Study results and limitations: The times at which samples were taken varied between sustained-remission and progressing patients. Public clonotypes proved infrequent, and on treatment they shrank or remained steady.

Of note for this clone: The target antigen is unknown.

Measured with immunoSEQ multiplex PCR; TCRdb has only the in-frame clones, and not every one. The sample holds roughly 330,000 clones, under 70% seen once. V lost 6 bases and J 6 bases, leaving 12 bases between the germline ends. This CDR3 contains 13 residues. Germline CDR1 SGHRS, CDR2 YFSETQ. The source material was PBMCs, sampled after 36 months of ibrutinib treatment. The sequence was obtained from a human donor with chronic lymphocytic leukemia. The J gene is TRBJ1-4, the V gene TRBV5-1; possibly TRBD1 for D (5 bases). CDR3 sequence (DNA): TGCGCCAGCACCCTCGGGGGGGATGAAAAACTGTTTTTT. It encodes CASTLGGDEKLFF.